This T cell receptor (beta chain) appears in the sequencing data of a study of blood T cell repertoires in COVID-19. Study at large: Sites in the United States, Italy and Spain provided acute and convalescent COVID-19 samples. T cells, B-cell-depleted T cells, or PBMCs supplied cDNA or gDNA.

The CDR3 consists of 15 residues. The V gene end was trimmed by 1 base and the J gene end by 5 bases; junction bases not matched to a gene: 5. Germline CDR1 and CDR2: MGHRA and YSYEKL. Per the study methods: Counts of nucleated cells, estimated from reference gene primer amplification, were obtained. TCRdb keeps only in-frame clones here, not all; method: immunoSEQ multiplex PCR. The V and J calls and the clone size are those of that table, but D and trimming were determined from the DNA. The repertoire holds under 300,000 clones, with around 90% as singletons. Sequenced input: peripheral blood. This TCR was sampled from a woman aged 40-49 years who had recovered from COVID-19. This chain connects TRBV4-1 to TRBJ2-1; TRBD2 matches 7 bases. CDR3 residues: CASSQGAGAHNEQFF. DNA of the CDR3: TGCGCCAGCAGCCAAGGGGCGGGAGCCCACAATGAGCAGTTCTTC.